This is a list of T cell receptor beta chains from one sample in a study of T cell responses to AZD1222 COVID-19 vaccine. Profiling relied on immunoSEQ multiplex PCR, and the TCRdb table lists in-frame clones only, not all of them. The sample includes roughly 100,000 clones, about four fifths of them seen just once. Source: peripheral blood, taken on day 0 of AZD1222 vaccination. Receptor source: an adult in good health. The CDR3 runs from the conserved cysteine through the conserved F or W. D genes are given only for firm matches. Where a row states a size, it is once, few, many or the class of an expanded clone; other rows omit it.

v_call: TRBV24-1; clone_size: -; j_call: TRBJ2-5; d_call: -; cdr3_aa: CATSEGGRQETQYF; cdr3_nt: TGTGCCACCAGTGAGGGTGGGAGGCAAGAGACCCAGTACTTC
v_call: TRBV5-1; clone_size: few; j_call: TRBJ2-3; d_call: -; cdr3_aa: CASSLDSGADTQYF; cdr3_nt: TGCGCCAGCAGCTTGGATAGCGGAGCAGATACGCAGTATTTT
v_call: TRBV4-1; clone_size: -; j_call: TRBJ1-6; d_call: -; cdr3_aa: CASSQETDNSPLHF; cdr3_nt: TGCGCCAGCAGCCAAGAGACCGACAATTCACCCCTCCACTTT
v_call: TRBV19; clone_size: -; j_call: TRBJ1-1; d_call: -; cdr3_aa: CASSGTGGNTEAFF; cdr3_nt: TGTGCCAGTAGTGGGACGGGAGGGAACACTGAAGCTTTCTTT
v_call: TRBV4-2; clone_size: -; j_call: TRBJ2-5; d_call: TRBD2; cdr3_aa: CASSQVTSGGRETQYF; cdr3_nt: TGTGCCAGCAGCCAAGTCACTAGCGGGGGTCGAGAGACCCAGTACTTC
v_call: TRBV4-2; clone_size: -; j_call: TRBJ2-2; d_call: TRBD2; cdr3_aa: CASSQEPSGGYTGELFF; cdr3_nt: TGTGCCAGCAGCCAAGAGCCTAGCGGGGGTTACACCGGGGAGCTGTTTTTT
v_call: TRBV18; clone_size: few; j_call: TRBJ2-6; d_call: TRBD2; cdr3_aa: CASSPLASGGFSSGANVLTF; cdr3_nt: TGTGCCAGCTCACCACTAGCTAGCGGGGGCTTCAGCTCTGGGGCCAACGTCCTGACTTTC
v_call: TRBV19; clone_size: -; j_call: TRBJ1-1; d_call: -; cdr3_aa: CASSIGGNTEAFF; cdr3_nt: TGTGCCAGTAGTATCGGGGGAAACACTGAAGCTTTCTTT
v_call: TRBV19; clone_size: few; j_call: TRBJ1-6; d_call: -; cdr3_aa: CASSIGGATYNSPLHF; cdr3_nt: TGTGCCAGTAGTATCGGTGGAGCAACCTATAATTCACCCCTCCACTTT
v_call: TRBV19; clone_size: -; j_call: TRBJ1-2; d_call: -; cdr3_aa: CASKIGTGVYGYTF; cdr3_nt: TGTGCCAGTAAAATCGGGACGGGCGTCTATGGCTACACCTTC
v_call: TRBV5-1; clone_size: -; j_call: TRBJ1-2; d_call: -; cdr3_aa: CASSLDSQGYGYTF; cdr3_nt: TGCGCCAGCAGCTTGGATTCTCAAGGCTATGGCTACACCTTC
v_call: TRBV6-5; clone_size: -; j_call: TRBJ1-1; d_call: -; cdr3_aa: CASKSSENTEAFF; cdr3_nt: TGTGCCAGCAAGTCTTCAGAGAACACTGAAGCTTTCTTT
v_call: TRBV5-5; clone_size: few; j_call: TRBJ1-4; d_call: -; cdr3_aa: CASMEVGEKLFF; cdr3_nt: TGTGCCAGCATGGAGGTAGGGGAAAAACTGTTTTTT
v_call: TRBV7-9; clone_size: -; j_call: TRBJ2-5; d_call: -; cdr3_aa: CASSPPGSHLQETQYF; cdr3_nt: TGTGCCAGCAGCCCACCCGGCAGTCACCTTCAAGAGACCCAGTACTTC
v_call: TRBV5-4; clone_size: -; j_call: TRBJ1-2; d_call: -; cdr3_aa: CASSFYGDYGYTF; cdr3_nt: TGTGCCAGCAGCTTTTACGGGGACTATGGCTACACCTTC
v_call: TRBV6-5; clone_size: -; j_call: TRBJ1-5; d_call: TRBD1; cdr3_aa: CASRATGNQPQHF; cdr3_nt: TGTGCCAGCAGGGCGACAGGGAACCAGCCCCAGCATTTT
v_call: TRBV6-2/TRBV6-3; clone_size: -; j_call: TRBJ1-2; d_call: TRBD1; cdr3_aa: CASSYSEGQGAASYTF; cdr3_nt: TGTGCCAGCAGTTACTCGGAGGGACAGGGGGCTGCAAGCTACACCTTC
v_call: TRBV13; clone_size: once; j_call: TRBJ2-3; d_call: -; cdr3_aa: CASSLRRGHTDTQYF; cdr3_nt: TGTGCCAGCAGCTTGAGGCGGGGGCACACAGATACGCAGTATTTT
v_call: TRBV7-2; clone_size: -; j_call: TRBJ1-2; d_call: TRBD1; cdr3_aa: CASSSGQGAYTF; cdr3_nt: TGTGCCAGCAGCTCGGGACAGGGCGCCTACACCTTC
v_call: TRBV6-5; clone_size: -; j_call: TRBJ1-2; d_call: TRBD1; cdr3_aa: CASTRTGGFGYTF; cdr3_nt: TGTGCCAGCACCAGGACAGGGGGCTTTGGCTACACCTTC
v_call: TRBV7-9; clone_size: -; j_call: TRBJ2-3; d_call: -; cdr3_aa: CASSLGALYTDTQYF; cdr3_nt: TGTGCCAGCAGCTTAGGGGCCCTCTACACAGATACGCAGTATTTT
v_call: TRBV12-3/TRBV12-4; clone_size: -; j_call: TRBJ2-7; d_call: -; cdr3_aa: CASSFTGSYEQYF; cdr3_nt: TGTGCCAGCAGTTTTACGGGGTCCTACGAGCAGTACTTC
v_call: TRBV27; clone_size: few; j_call: TRBJ2-1; d_call: TRBD1; cdr3_aa: CASNRDRVSGYNEQFF; cdr3_nt: TGTGCCAGCAATAGGGACAGGGTATCCGGCTACAATGAGCAGTTCTTC
v_call: TRBV5-1; clone_size: -; j_call: TRBJ2-3; d_call: TRBD2; cdr3_aa: CASSGSGVGTDTQYF; cdr3_nt: TGCGCCAGCAGCGGGAGCGGGGTGGGCACAGATACGCAGTATTTT
v_call: TRBV11-2; clone_size: once; j_call: TRBJ2-2; d_call: TRBD1; cdr3_aa: CASSARRRDRGGTGELFF; cdr3_nt: TGTGCCAGCAGCGCAAGGAGAAGGGACAGGGGGGGAACCGGGGAGCTGTTTTTT
v_call: TRBV5-1; clone_size: -; j_call: TRBJ2-7; d_call: -; cdr3_aa: CASSSQGGNYEQYF; cdr3_nt: TGCGCCAGCAGCTCGCAGGGAGGCAACTACGAGCAGTACTTC
v_call: TRBV19; clone_size: once; j_call: TRBJ1-3; d_call: -; cdr3_aa: CATRSASFPGNTIYF; cdr3_nt: TGTGCCACCCGTTCCGCCTCATTTCCTGGAAACACCATATATTTT
v_call: TRBV5-1; clone_size: few; j_call: TRBJ2-3; d_call: -; cdr3_aa: CASGGGPLSTDTQYF; cdr3_nt: TGCGCCAGCGGCGGGGGCCCACTAAGCACAGATACGCAGTATTTT
v_call: TRBV6-2/TRBV6-3; clone_size: once; j_call: TRBJ1-1; d_call: TRBD1; cdr3_aa: CASSWGQGGTEAFF; cdr3_nt: TGTGCCAGCAGTTGGGGACAGGGTGGTACTGAAGCTTTCTTT
v_call: TRBV5-5; clone_size: few; j_call: TRBJ1-1; d_call: -; cdr3_aa: CASSFWVALNEAFF; cdr3_nt: TGTGCCAGCAGCTTTTGGGTGGCCCTGAATGAAGCTTTCTTT
v_call: TRBV5-6; clone_size: -; j_call: TRBJ1-2; d_call: -; cdr3_aa: CASSPGPSGNYGYTF; cdr3_nt: TGTGCCAGCAGCCCCGGGCCATCGGGTAACTATGGCTACACCTTC
v_call: TRBV6-5; clone_size: -; j_call: TRBJ1-2; d_call: TRBD1; cdr3_aa: CASRSTGAYGYTF; cdr3_nt: TGTGCCAGCAGGTCGACAGGGGCCTATGGCTACACCTTC
v_call: TRBV5-5; clone_size: -; j_call: TRBJ1-4; d_call: -; cdr3_aa: CASSFPWGETNEKLFF; cdr3_nt: TGTGCCAGCAGCTTTCCATGGGGGGAAACTAATGAAAAACTGTTTTTT
v_call: TRBV5-1; clone_size: -; j_call: TRBJ1-6; d_call: TRBD1; cdr3_aa: CASSFRPGTGVGNSPLHF; cdr3_nt: TGCGCCAGCAGCTTTCGACCCGGGACAGGGGTAGGTAATTCACCCCTCCACTTT
v_call: TRBV10-3; clone_size: -; j_call: TRBJ1-1; d_call: -; cdr3_aa: CAISGGNTEAFF; cdr3_nt: TGTGCCATCAGTGGAGGGAACACTGAAGCTTTCTTT
v_call: TRBV19; clone_size: -; j_call: TRBJ1-6; d_call: -; cdr3_aa: CASSHSRSDSPLHF; cdr3_nt: TGTGCCAGTAGTCATAGCAGGTCGGATTCACCCCTCCACTTT
v_call: TRBV5-5; clone_size: -; j_call: TRBJ1-1; d_call: TRBD1; cdr3_aa: CASSSPLTGVNTEAFF; cdr3_nt: TGTGCCAGCAGCTCGCCGTTGACAGGGGTGAACACTGAAGCTTTCTTT
v_call: TRBV6-5; clone_size: -; j_call: TRBJ1-3; d_call: -; cdr3_aa: CASSYSAGAGNTIYF; cdr3_nt: TGTGCCAGCAGTTACTCGGCAGGAGCGGGAAACACCATATATTTT
v_call: TRBV27; clone_size: -; j_call: TRBJ1-1; d_call: TRBD1; cdr3_aa: CASSSWTGVTEAFF; cdr3_nt: TGTGCCAGCAGTTCCTGGACAGGGGTGACTGAAGCTTTCTTT
v_call: TRBV12-5; clone_size: -; j_call: TRBJ1-5; d_call: TRBD1; cdr3_aa: CASGQQGVGDGQPQHF; cdr3_nt: TGTGCTAGTGGCCAGCAGGGGGTGGGGGATGGGCAGCCCCAGCATTTT
v_call: TRBV5-1; clone_size: -; j_call: TRBJ2-2; d_call: -; cdr3_aa: CASSLFASTFKLGNGELFF; cdr3_nt: TGCGCCAGCAGCTTGTTTGCGTCCACTTTCAAACTGGGAAACGGGGAGCTGTTTTTT
v_call: TRBV18; clone_size: -; j_call: TRBJ1-2; d_call: -; cdr3_aa: CASSPLTGPEGYTF; cdr3_nt: TGTGCCAGCTCACCCCTCACAGGGCCCGAAGGCTACACCTTC
v_call: TRBV13; clone_size: -; j_call: TRBJ2-2; d_call: -; cdr3_aa: CASRDPTGELFF; cdr3_nt: TGTGCCAGCAGGGACCCCACCGGGGAGCTGTTTTTT
v_call: TRBV18; clone_size: -; j_call: TRBJ2-3; d_call: TRBD2; cdr3_aa: CASSPATSGTSTDTQYF; cdr3_nt: TGTGCCAGCTCACCGGCGACTAGCGGAACTAGCACAGATACGCAGTATTTT
v_call: TRBV6-5; clone_size: -; j_call: TRBJ1-5; d_call: -; cdr3_aa: CATTYRSNQPQHF; cdr3_nt: TGTGCCACCACTTACAGAAGCAATCAGCCCCAGCATTTT
v_call: TRBV14; clone_size: -; j_call: TRBJ1-2; d_call: TRBD1; cdr3_aa: CASSPQGVNYGYTF; cdr3_nt: TGTGCCAGCAGCCCGCAGGGGGTTAACTATGGCTACACCTTC
v_call: TRBV7-6; clone_size: -; j_call: TRBJ1-6; d_call: TRBD1; cdr3_aa: CASSLQTGAAGSSYNSPLHF; cdr3_nt: TGTGCCAGCAGCCTACAGACAGGGGCGGCGGGAAGCTCCTATAATTCACCCCTCCACTTT
v_call: TRBV7-2; clone_size: -; j_call: TRBJ2-6; d_call: TRBD1; cdr3_aa: CASSLVGTGGAGANVLTF; cdr3_nt: TGTGCCAGCAGCTTAGTGGGGACAGGGGGCGCTGGGGCCAACGTCCTGACTTTC
v_call: TRBV3-1/TRBV3-2; clone_size: -; j_call: TRBJ2-1; d_call: TRBD2; cdr3_aa: CASSLGGAGSNEQFF; cdr3_nt: TGTGCCAGCAGTCTCGGGGGGGCGGGTTCCAATGAGCAGTTCTTC